This TCR beta chain was found in a study of T cell responses to AZD1222 COVID-19 vaccine. Looking at the study overall: Some second doses came at about 4 weeks and others at about 12 weeks; these were pooled.

Sequencing used immunoSEQ multiplex PCR; TCRdb keeps in-frame clones, though not all of them. Of some 150,000 clones in the sample, about 91% were seen once. Turning to this clone: Antigen: not known.

Study-wide findings and caveats: Spike-specific TCR repertoires showed rising breadth and depth after two AZD1222 doses. White British donors predominated, females outnumbered males, and clonal diversity was possibly underestimated. Of the AZD1222 recipients, only five to seven were seropositive at baseline.

This specimen consisted of peripheral blood, obtained on day 0 of AZD1222 vaccination. The source is an adult in good health.

The CDR3 DNA follows: TGTGCCAGCAGTTTCTTCCCCGGACTAGCGGGAGGAACCTACGAGCAGTACTTC. This codes for CASSFFPGLAGGTYEQYF. The chain has TRBV6-2 or TRBV6-3 and TRBJ2-7; TRBD2 agrees at 14 bases. The V and J ends lost 4 bases and 2 bases, in that order; junction bases with no gene match: 10. Germline assignment: CDR1 MNHEY and CDR2 SVGEGT. This CDR3 contains 18 residues.